This T cell receptor beta chain was sequenced during a study of OX40 agonist ivuxolimab in advanced cancers. Study-level information: At 82.7% male, the cohort had a mean age of approximately 60 years, ranging from about 23 to 80. Partial responses occurred in three patients (one hepatocellular carcinoma, two cutaneous melanoma). Study results and caveats: The study observed clonal expansion of CD4+ and CD8+ blood T cells by week 6 at 0.1 to 3.0 mg/kg. Also showing low normalized T-cell clonal expansion were some of the nonresponders.

Sequencing was performed with immunoSEQ multiplex PCR; in TCRdb, only in-frame clones are kept and a portion is missing. The repertoire consists of tens of thousands of clones, with 84% occurring once and the leading ten covering roughly 1.1%. Germline lookup yields CDR1 SEHNR and CDR2 FQNEAQ (reference sequence). V dropped 4 bases and J dropped 1; count of bases not matched to a gene: 3. The CDR3 length is 15 residues. This clone was picked up one time. Its antigen is undetermined. Sequencing was performed on CD4+ or CD8+ T cells sorted from blood, taken in a trial of the OX40 agonist ivuxolimab. This receptor was obtained from an adult with an advanced solid tumor such as melanoma, head and neck, liver or kidney cancer. The V gene is TRBV7-9, the J gene TRBJ2-1; 8 bases map to TRBD1. This CDR3 reads CASSSRTGSYNEQFF. In nucleotides, the CDR3 is TGTGCCAGCAGCTCAAGGACAGGGTCCTACAATGAGCAGTTCTTC. The full variable domain, its missing parts supplied by reference TRBV7-9 and TRBJ2-1, is DTGVSQNPRHKITKRGQNVTFRCDPISEHNRLYWYRQTLGQGPEFLTYFQNEAQLEKSRLLSDRFSAERPKGSFSTLEIQRTEQGDSAMYLCASSSRTGSYNEQFFGPGTRLTVL.